This TCR beta chain was observed in a study of a mutant IDH1 vaccine in newly diagnosed glioma. As concerns this clone: Its antigen is unknown.

The CDR3 runs to 14 residues. In germline, CDR1 is MGHRA, CDR2 YSYEKL. Trimming removed 2 bases from V and 4 bases from J, with 12 bases in between. This table comes from immunoSEQ multiplex PCR, and its TCRdb copy is limited to in-frame clones, with some not included. Among about 40,000 clones, just over 90% were seen once, and the ten largest hold roughly 2.6%. Sample time point: week 5, during vaccination. It was 300 ug of mutant IDH1 20-mer peptide that made up each vaccine dose, given with topical imiquimod. The material was PBMCs, obtained from a glioma patient whose treatment included an IDH1 peptide vaccine. V and J are TRBV4-1 and TRBJ2-7, with a weak D call TRBD1 (6 bases). This sequence originates from a middle-aged man with glioma. CDR3 in DNA: TGCGCCAGCAGCCAAACAGGGTACGGGTACGAGCAGTACTTC. This codes for CASSQTGYGYEQYF.